The 18 T cell receptor beta chains below all came from one sample that was sequenced in a study of blood T cells in healthy people across ages. Primers used in a second PCR of about 6 to 11 cycles were a sample-barcoded 5' primer and a J-beta primer mix. MiXCR, run by TCRdb on the 5' RACE reads, gives a single entry per CDR3 protein. The table lists about 800,000 distinct CDR3 sequences, approximately 25% of them singletons, with under 4% in the top ten. This sample also belongs to another study, concerning T cells of mothers and their children.

What was sequenced was blood. The receptor set was obtained from a boy between 10 and 17 years old in good health.

This clonotype was counted a few times. The chain links TRBV7-3 to TRBJ2-1, with a weak D call TRBD2 (6 bases). This CDR3 comprises 14 residues. The V end was cut by 1 base, the J end by 8 bases, with 12 bases between. Germline V gene lookup returns CDR1 SGHTA and CDR2 FQGTGA. CDR3 DNA: TGTGCCAGCAGCTTAATATCCGGAGGGGATGAGCAGTTCTTC. Translated: CASSLISGGDEQFF. The whole variable domain, filled in from reference TRBV7-3 and TRBJ2-1, reads GAGVSQTPSNKVTEKGKYVELRCDPISGHTALYWYRQSLGQGPEFLIYFQGTGAADDSGLPNDRFFAVRPEGSVSTLKIQRTERGDSAVYLCASSLISGGDEQFFGPGTRLTVL.

The rearrangement uses TRBV27 and TRBJ2-5; weak D call: TRBD1 (5 bases). The closer fit of TRBJ2-7 to the DNA end suggests the J call may be wrong. CDR1 is MNHEY, CDR2 SMNVEV, per germline (reference sequence). CDR3 size: 15 residues. The CDR3 DNA reads as TGTGCCAGCAGTTTGAGTGCAGGGTTAACGTACGAGCAGTACTTC. It codes for CASSLSAGLTYEQYF.

This chain joins TRBV7-9 and TRBJ2-3; unclear D gene. V was cut by 3 bases and J by 2 bases, with 15 bases left in between. Germline lookup yields CDR1 SEHNR and CDR2 FQNEAQ (reference sequence). CDR3 length equals 16 residues. CDR3: CASSFPWAKSTDTQYF. CDR3 in DNA: TGTGCCAGCAGCTTTCCCTGGGCAAAGTCCACAGATACGCAGTATTTT.

In its sample, this clonotype was seen a few times. Sequence at one end of the junction differs from germline and may be a read error. The chain is built from TRBV7-2 and TRBJ2-3; D is undetermined. Germline loops: CDR1 SGHTA, CDR2 FQGNSA. This CDR3 has 14 amino acids. Written as DNA, the CDR3 is TGTGCCAGCAGCTTAAGGCATAGCATAGATACGCAGTATTTT. Translated: CASSLRHSIDTQYF.

This sequence joins TRBV2 and TRBJ2-5; D call uncertain. Trimming took 6 bases from V and 5 from J, leaving 13 bases between them. Germline V gives CDR1 SNHLY, CDR2 FYNNEI. This CDR3 has 13 residues. CDR3 amino acids: CASSASSLETQYF. The DNA of the CDR3 is TGTGCCAGCAGCGCCAGCTCACTCGAGACCCAGTACTTC.

As DNA, the CDR3 is TGTGCCAGCAACCCATCCGGGACGGCTCAACTTGGCTACACCTTC. Translating gives CASNPSGTAQLGYTF. The V gene is TRBV28, the J gene TRBJ1-2, with a weak D call TRBD1 (5 bases). This CDR3 has 15 amino acids. Germline CDR1 reads MDHEN; CDR2 reads SYDVKM. V was clipped by 7 bases and J by 7 bases, with 22 bases between them.

This chain joins TRBV29-1 and TRBJ1-1; 9 nucleotides match TRBD1. V was clipped by 3 bases and J by 1 base; unmatched bases: 3. There are 14 residues in the CDR3. Germline V gene data show CDR1 as SQVTM and CDR2 as ANQGSEA. CDR3 region: CSVETGGGNTEAFF. CDR3 coding DNA: TGCAGCGTTGAGACAGGGGGAGGGAACACTGAAGCTTTCTTT.

The V gene is TRBV28, the J gene TRBJ1-5; perhaps TRBD1 as D (5 bases). This CDR3 is built from 15 residues. Germline values: CDR1 MDHEN, CDR2 SYDVKM. Trimming stripped 2 bases from V and 6 bases from J, with 14 bases between. The CDR3 loop is CASSLGGDWVQPQHF. For the CDR3, the DNA is TGTGCCAGCAGTTTAGGGGGGGACTGGGTTCAGCCCCAGCATTTT.

This clonotype was found a few times. The V gene is TRBV5-1, the J gene TRBJ2-5; 9 bases map to TRBD2. The last part of the DNA fits TRBJ2-7 better; the J call may be wrong. CDR1 is SGHRS, CDR2 YFSETQ, per germline. CDR3 length: 15 residues. This CDR3 is CASSLYSGSGYEQYF. As DNA, the CDR3 is TGCGCCAGCAGCCTCTATAGCGGGAGTGGGTACGAGCAGTACTTC.

This clonotype was counted between two and nine times. This chain links TRBV7-2 with TRBJ2-5, with 9 bases identical to TRBD2. Germline V gives CDR1 SGHTA, CDR2 FQGNSA. This CDR3 spans 14 amino acids. Trimming cost V 5 bases and J 4 bases; bases outside gene matches: 5. This chain's CDR3 is CASSPRLAAETQYF. CDR3 DNA sequence: TGTGCCAGCAGCCCCCGACTAGCGGCAGAGACCCAGTACTTC. Drawing the rest from reference TRBV7-2 and TRBJ2-5, the complete variable domain is GAGVSQSPSNKVTEKGKDVELRCDPISGHTALYWYRQSLGQGLEFLIYFQGNSAPDKSGLPSDRFSAERTGGSVSTLTIQRTQQEDSAVYLCASSPRLAAETQYFGPGTRLLVL.

The chain carries TRBV20-1 and TRBJ2-4; 7 positions agree with TRBD1. The junction had 9 bases not matched to a gene; V was cut back by 5 bases and J by 8 bases. The CDR3 consists of 13 residues. Germline V gene lookup returns CDR1 DFQATT and CDR2 SNEGSKA (reference sequence). CDR3 residues: CSAETGTEYIQYF. The CDR3 DNA reads TGCAGTGCTGAGACCGGGACAGAATACATTCAGTACTTC.

There are a few counts of this clonotype. V is TRBV28 and J is TRBJ2-7; D gene ambiguous. The CDR3 runs to 12 residues. V lost 4 bases, J lost 3 bases, and 7 bases lay in between. Germline V gives CDR1 MDHEN, CDR2 SYDVKM. CDR3 nucleotide sequence: TGTGCCAGCAGTTCTATCGACTACGAGCAGTACTTC. Translated: CASSSIDYEQYF.

The sample holds one count of this clonotype. Because the CDR3 is missing its conserved closing phenylalanine or tryptophan, this is likely a read error. The J gene is TRBJ1-4, the V gene TRBV20-1; 8 bases are shared with TRBD1. The CDR3 extends over 13 amino acids. V trimming: 3 bases; J trimming: 8 bases; junction bases outside the gene matches: 5. CDR1 and CDR2 from the germline V gene are DFQATT and SNEGSKA (reference sequence). CDR3 amino acids: CSASGQGAEKLFL. CDR3 nucleotide sequence: TGCAGTGCTAGTGGTCAGGGGGCGGAAAAACTGTTTCTT.

CDR3 amino acids: CASRPSSGGREQFF. CDR3 bases: TGTGCCAGCAGACCTTCTAGCGGGGGCCGGGAGCAGTTCTTC. The chain uses TRBV12-3 or TRBV12-4 and TRBJ2-5; 10 positions match TRBD2. The DNA end favors TRBJ2-1, so the J call may be wrong. The CDR3 has 14 amino acids.

The chain is built from TRBV18 and TRBJ2-7; possibly TRBD1 for D (6 bases). The germline V gene encodes CDR1 KGHSH and CDR2 LQKENI. The CDR3 has 14 amino acids. V was shortened by 3 bases and J by 2 bases, with 11 bases between the two germline ends. CDR3 region: CASSPRTEPYEQYF. DNA for the CDR3: TGTGCCAGCTCACCTAGGACAGAGCCCTACGAGCAGTACTTC.

The genes are TRBV15 and TRBJ2-5; D is ambiguous. Germline values: CDR1 LNHNV, CDR2 YYDKDF (reference sequence). The CDR3 has 18 residues. Trimming took 0 bases from V and 3 from J, leaving 20 bases between them. The CDR3 DNA reads as TGTGCCACCAGCAGAGACCCGGCCTTATGGGCAGAAGAAGAGACCCAGTACTTC. It translates to CATSRDPALWAEEETQYF.

J is TRBJ1-5 and V is TRBV18, with D possibly being TRBD1 (6 bases). Deletions cut 4 bases from V and 3 bases from J, with 16 bases between. The CDR3 spans 16 residues. Per germline, CDR1 KGHSH and CDR2 LQKENI. CDR3 sequence (DNA): TGTGCCAGCTCACGGAGTGGCACAGGGCTCAATCAGCCCCAGCATTTT. It encodes CASSRSGTGLNQPQHF.

This clonotype was recorded a few times. CDR3 protein: CASSLRLGPNEKLFF. The CDR3 nucleotides read TGCGCCAGCAGCTTACGTCTGGGTCCAAATGAAAAACTGTTTTTT. This sequence joins TRBV5-1 and TRBJ1-4; D not resolved. The CDR3 sequence is 15 residues long. Germline CDR1 SGHRS, CDR2 YFSETQ. The V end was cut by 2 bases, the J end by 5 bases, with 13 bases between.